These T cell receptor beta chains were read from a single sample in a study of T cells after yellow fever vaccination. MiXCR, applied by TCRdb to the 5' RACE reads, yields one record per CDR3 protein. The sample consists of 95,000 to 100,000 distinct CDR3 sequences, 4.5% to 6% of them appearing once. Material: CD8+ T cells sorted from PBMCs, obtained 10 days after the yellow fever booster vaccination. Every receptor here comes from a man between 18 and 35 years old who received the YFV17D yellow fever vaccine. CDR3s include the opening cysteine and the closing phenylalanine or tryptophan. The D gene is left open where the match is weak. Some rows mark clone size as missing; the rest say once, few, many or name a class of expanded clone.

DNA: TGTGCCAGCAGTTACTCGAGAGAGTCAGGGGGCAAAGAAAAACTGTTTTTT; CDR3: CASSYSRESGGKEKLFF; length: 17; V: TRBV6-2/TRBV6-3; size: .; D: TRBD1; J: TRBJ1-4
DNA: TGTGCCAGCAGTACGAAGGGGTTAGCTTTCTTT; CDR3: CASSTKGLAFF; length: 11; V: TRBV27; size: few; D: .; J: TRBJ1-1
DNA: TGCGCCAGCAGCAGTCACGGGACAGGGGGGCGAACTGAAGCTTTCTTT; CDR3: CASSSHGTGGRTEAFF; length: 16; V: TRBV4-1; size: .; D: TRBD1; J: TRBJ1-1
DNA: TGTGCCAGCAGTTTACAGACAAACATTCAGTACTTC; CDR3: CASSLQTNIQYF; length: 12; V: TRBV12-3/TRBV12-4; size: few; D: .; J: TRBJ2-4
DNA: TGCGCCAGCTCAAGGGAGGGACCGGGGGCCGCTTACTACGAGCAGTACTTC; CDR3: CASSREGPGAAYYEQYF; length: 17; V: TRBV10-2; size: .; D: .; J: TRBJ2-7
DNA: TGTGCCAGCAGCCCGGACAGGGCGAACACTGAAGCTTTCTTT; CDR3: CASSPDRANTEAFF; length: 14; V: TRBV12-3/TRBV12-4; size: many; D: TRBD1; J: TRBJ1-1
DNA: TGTGCCAGCAGCAATCCGGGACACAAGAGGAATTCACCCCTCCACTTT; CDR3: CASSNPGHKRNSPLHF; length: 16; V: TRBV6-6; size: .; D: .; J: TRBJ1-6
DNA: TGTGCCAGCAGCCGGGGGTCCGGGGAGCTGTTTTTT; CDR3: CASSRGSGELFF; length: 12; V: TRBV11-2; size: .; D: .; J: TRBJ2-2
DNA: TGCGCCAGCAGCTTGGCGGGGGGCCGAGAGACCCAGTACTTC; CDR3: CASSLAGGRETQYF; length: 14; V: TRBV5-1; size: many; D: .; J: TRBJ2-5
DNA: TGCGCCAGCAGCTTGCTCCCTTCGTACGAGCAGTACTTC; CDR3: CASSLLPSYEQYF; length: 13; V: TRBV5-1; size: .; D: .; J: TRBJ2-7
DNA: TGTGCCAGCAGCTTTATGAGGGGAAATGAGGAACTGTTTTTT; CDR3: CASSFMRGNEELFF; length: 14; V: TRBV7-2; size: few; D: .; J: TRBJ1-4
DNA: TGCGCCAGCAGCCAAGATTATCACCGGAGGGCCGGGGAGCTGTTTTTT; CDR3: CASSQDYHRRAGELFF; length: 16; V: TRBV4-3; size: .; D: .; J: TRBJ2-2
DNA: TGCAGCGTTGCACCAATGAACACTGAAGCTTTCTTT; CDR3: CSVAPMNTEAFF; length: 12; V: TRBV29-1; size: many; D: .; J: TRBJ1-1
DNA: TGCGCCAGCAGCGGTGGGACGGCCCGATACAATGAGCAGTTCTTC; CDR3: CASSGGTARYNEQFF; length: 15; V: TRBV4-3; size: many; D: .; J: TRBJ2-1
DNA: TGTGCCAGCAGCGCCTACAGGGGAACCTACAATGAGCAGTTCTTC; CDR3: CASSAYRGTYNEQFF; length: 15; V: TRBV9; size: .; D: TRBD1; J: TRBJ2-1
DNA: TGTGCCATCAGTGAGTACCCGGACAGGAAAACCTACGAGCAGTACTTC; CDR3: CAISEYPDRKTYEQYF; length: 16; V: TRBV10-3; size: .; D: TRBD1; J: TRBJ2-7
DNA: TGTGCCAGCAGCCAAACCCCCCCCCGGGGTTTGACTTTCGAGCAGTACTTC; CDR3: CASSQTPPRGLTFEQYF; length: 17; V: TRBV4-2; size: .; D: .; J: TRBJ2-7
DNA: TGTGCCAGCAGGCCACAGGGGGCGAACACCGGGGAGCTGTTTTTT; CDR3: CASRPQGANTGELFF; length: 15; V: TRBV5-5; size: few; D: TRBD1; J: TRBJ2-2
DNA: TGTGCCAGCAGCTACCTAGCGGGGGGGGACGAGCAGTATTTT; CDR3: CASSYLAGGDEQYF; length: 14; V: TRBV7-8; size: .; D: TRBD2; J: TRBJ2-3
DNA: TGTGCCTGGAGTCATACAAATTACAATGAGCAGTTCTTC; CDR3: CAWSHTNYNEQFF; length: 13; V: TRBV30; size: many; D: .; J: TRBJ2-1
DNA: TGCAGTGCTAGAGCCGAGCTAGCGGGGGGGCGCACAGATACGCAGTATTTT; CDR3: CSARAELAGGRTDTQYF; length: 17; V: TRBV20-1; size: .; D: TRBD2; J: TRBJ2-3
DNA: TGTGCCAGCAGCCAGACTAGAGTCTTGACAGATACGCAGTATTTT; CDR3: CASSQTRVLTDTQYF; length: 15; V: TRBV12-3/TRBV12-4; size: .; D: .; J: TRBJ2-3
DNA: TGTGCCAGCAGCTTTCGTCGGCCATATAATTCACCCCTCCACTTT; CDR3: CASSFRRPYNSPLHF; length: 15; V: TRBV5-4; size: .; D: .; J: TRBJ1-6
DNA: TGTGCCTGGAGTGTAACAGATAGCAATCAGCCCCAGCATTTT; CDR3: CAWSVTDSNQPQHF; length: 14; V: TRBV30; size: .; D: .; J: TRBJ1-5
DNA: TGCGCCAGCAGCCAAGTGACAGGGGGGTTATCCGGGGAGCTGTTTTTT; CDR3: CASSQVTGGLSGELFF; length: 16; V: TRBV4-1; size: few; D: TRBD1; J: TRBJ2-2
DNA: TGTGCCAGCAGCCTATACCTTGGGGACCCCGGGCGGGATTACAATGAGCAGTTCTTC; CDR3: CASSLYLGDPGRDYNEQFF; length: 19; V: TRBV14; size: .; D: .; J: TRBJ2-1
DNA: TGTGCCAGCAGCTTGGGGGGGACGAGGACTGAAGCTTTCTTT; CDR3: CASSLGGTRTEAFF; length: 14; V: TRBV7-6; size: few; D: .; J: TRBJ1-1